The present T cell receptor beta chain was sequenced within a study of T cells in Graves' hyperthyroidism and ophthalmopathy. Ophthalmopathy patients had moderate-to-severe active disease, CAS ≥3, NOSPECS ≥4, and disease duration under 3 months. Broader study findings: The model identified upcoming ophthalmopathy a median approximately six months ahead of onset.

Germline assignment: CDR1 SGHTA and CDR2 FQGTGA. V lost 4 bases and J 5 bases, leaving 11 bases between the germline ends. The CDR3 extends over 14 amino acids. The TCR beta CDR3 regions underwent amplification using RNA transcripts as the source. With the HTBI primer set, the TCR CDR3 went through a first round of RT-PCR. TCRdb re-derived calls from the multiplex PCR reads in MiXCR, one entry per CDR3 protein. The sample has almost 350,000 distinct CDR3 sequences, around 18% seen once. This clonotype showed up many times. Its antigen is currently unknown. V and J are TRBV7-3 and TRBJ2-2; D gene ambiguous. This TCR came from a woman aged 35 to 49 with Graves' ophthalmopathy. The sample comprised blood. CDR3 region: CASSSKSGTGELFF. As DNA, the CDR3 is TGTGCCAGCAGCTCCAAATCGGGTACCGGGGAGCTGTTTTTT.